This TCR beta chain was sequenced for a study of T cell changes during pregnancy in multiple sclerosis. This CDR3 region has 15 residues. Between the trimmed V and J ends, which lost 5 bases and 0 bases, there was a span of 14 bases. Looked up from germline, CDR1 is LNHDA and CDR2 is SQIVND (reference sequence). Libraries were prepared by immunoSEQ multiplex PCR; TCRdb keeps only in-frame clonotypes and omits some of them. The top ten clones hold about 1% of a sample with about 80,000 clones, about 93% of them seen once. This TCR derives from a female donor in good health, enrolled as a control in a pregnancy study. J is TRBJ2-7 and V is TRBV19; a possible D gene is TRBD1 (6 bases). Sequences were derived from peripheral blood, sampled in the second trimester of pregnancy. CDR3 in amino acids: CASSPGTSSSYEQYF. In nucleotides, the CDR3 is TGTGCCAGTAGTCCCGGGACATCTAGCTCCTACGAGCAGTACTTC.